These 2 T cell receptor beta chains were sequenced from one sample in a study of graft-versus-host responses after intestinal transplantation. Intraepithelial plus lamina propria lymphocytes were released by processing graft tissue. Clones were read by immunoSEQ multiplex PCR, and TCRdb kept only the in-frame ones, dropping some. Of tens of thousands of clones listed, around three quarters were seen once; the top ten hold under 4%. The source material was ileum tissue, sampled 12 days after intestinal transplant. The receptors derive from a human patient who received an intestinal transplant, so some T cells may come from the graft donor.

This chain connects TRBV5-1 to TRBJ2-6, with a weak D call TRBD1 (6 bases). The CDR3 consists of 15 residues. V was pared by 3 bases and J by 2 bases, with 9 bases between. Germline CDR1 is SGHRS and CDR2 is YFSETQ. The CDR3 coding sequence is TGCGCCAGCAGCTGGGGGACAACTGGGGCCAACGTCCTGACTTTC. Translating it yields CASSWGTTGANVLTF.

J is TRBJ2-7 and V is TRBV5-6, with no clear D. Per the germline V gene, CDR1 is SGHDT and CDR2 is YYEEEE. The V and J ends lost 4 bases and 6 bases respectively, with 14 bases between them. CDR3 length equals 13 residues. In DNA, the CDR3 is TGTGCCAGCAGCCCGATGACAAGTGGCGAGCAGTACTTC. It is translated as CASSPMTSGEQYF.